These 9 T cell receptor beta chains share one sample of origin, sequenced in a study of cytotoxic CD8 clonotypes in ibrutinib-treated CLL. Data came from immunoSEQ multiplex PCR; TCRdb stores just in-frame clones and leaves some out. The sample carries 43,000 or so clones, 50% to 75% recorded once. The source material was PBMCs, sampled after 24 months of ibrutinib treatment. Every receptor here comes from a human donor with chronic lymphocytic leukemia.

This rearrangement joins TRBV27 to TRBJ1-2; the D is unclear. Germline assignment: CDR1 MNHEY and CDR2 SMNVEV (reference sequence). This CDR3 region has 13 residues. V was clipped by 6 bases and J by 4 bases, with 12 bases between them. The CDR3 loop is CASRAAPLYGYTF. CDR3 DNA sequence: TGTGCCAGCAGGGCAGCCCCCCTCTATGGCTACACCTTC.

This clone was counted a single time. This chain connects TRBV6-5 to TRBJ2-3; D is perhaps TRBD1 (6 bases). Between the trimmed V and J ends, which lost 2 bases and 2 bases, there was a span of 11 bases. The CDR3 totals 15 residues. The V gene's germline CDR1 is MNHEY and CDR2 SVGAGI. CDR3 loop: CASSYRRTDTDTQYF. The CDR3 DNA sequence: TGTGCCAGCAGTTACCGTCGGACAGACACAGATACGCAGTATTTT.

Here the CDR3 reads CASSLEGTSGGYNEQFF. Here the CDR3 DNA reads TGTGCCAGCAGCTTAGAAGGCACCAGCGGGGGGTACAATGAGCAGTTCTTC. V gene TRBV11-3 combines with J gene TRBJ2-1; 9 bases are a match to TRBD2. Trimming took 0 bases from V and 4 from J; bases not matched to a gene: 7. The CDR3 length is 17 residues. Germline values: CDR1 SGHNT, CDR2 YENEEA.

This clone occurred once. The gene calls are TRBV6-1 and TRBJ1-3; D not certain. The ends were cut back, 8 bases at V and 4 bases at J, with 6 bases in the middle. The CDR3 length is 11 residues. Germline CDR1 is MNHNS and CDR2 is SASEGT. CDR3 loop: CASDLGNTIYF. The CDR3 DNA reads TGTGCCAGCGATTTAGGAAACACCATATATTTT.

The chain uses TRBV30 and TRBJ2-1; D call uncertain. Germline V gene lookup returns CDR1 GTSNPN and CDR2 SVGIG (reference sequence). V shed 1 base and J shed 7 bases, with 8 bases lying between them. The CDR3 consists of 12 residues. Here the CDR3 reads CAWSGLGNEQFF. Written as DNA, the CDR3 is TGTGCCTGGAGTGGCTTGGGGAATGAGCAGTTCTTC.

The J gene is TRBJ2-1, the V gene TRBV30, with TRBD1 identical over 9 bases. Germline V CDR1 and CDR2: GTSNPN, SVGIG (reference sequence). The length of the CDR3 is 14 residues. Trimming removed 5 bases from V and 9 bases from J; junction bases left unmatched: 11. CDR3 DNA sequence: TGTGCCTGGGAACCGGGACAGGGTGTGGGTGAGCAGTTCTTC. This sequence encodes CAWEPGQGVGEQFF.

The table lists this clone with a few counts. V gene TRBV20-1 combines with J gene TRBJ1-2; D remains ambiguous. This CDR3 spans 10 amino acids. Germline CDR1 reads DFQATT; CDR2 reads SNEGSKA (reference sequence). With 6 bases removed from V and 6 bases from J, the gap between germline ends came to 8 bases. Here the CDR3 DNA reads TGCAGTGCCCAAGAAAATGGCTACACCTTC. As protein: CSAQENGYTF.

About this clone itself: The junction and the germline gene differ at one end; a read error may be behind it. J is TRBJ1-2 and V is TRBV6-1, with D possibly being TRBD1 (6 bases). Germline CDR1 MNHNS, CDR2 SASEGT. This CDR3 spans 14 amino acids. The CDR3 protein is CASSEAGANYGYTF. DNA for the CDR3: TGTGCCAGCAGCGAAGCAGGGGCTAACTATGGCTACACCTTC.

The rearrangement links TRBV15 to TRBJ1-1; D unresolved. V dropped 0 bases and J dropped 1 base, with 3 bases sitting between them. The CDR3 runs 13 residues. The germline V gene encodes CDR1 LNHNV and CDR2 YYDKDF (reference sequence). CDR3 amino acids: CATSREGNTEAFF. DNA of the CDR3: TGTGCCACCAGCAGAGAGGGGAACACTGAAGCTTTCTTT. The variable domain in full, completed from reference TRBV15 and TRBJ1-1, reads DAMVIQNPRYQVTQFGKPVTLSCSQTLNHNVMYWYQQKSSQAPKLLFHYYDKDFNNEADTPDNFQSRRPNTSFCFLDIRSPGLGDTAMYLCATSREGNTEAFFGQGTRLTVV.